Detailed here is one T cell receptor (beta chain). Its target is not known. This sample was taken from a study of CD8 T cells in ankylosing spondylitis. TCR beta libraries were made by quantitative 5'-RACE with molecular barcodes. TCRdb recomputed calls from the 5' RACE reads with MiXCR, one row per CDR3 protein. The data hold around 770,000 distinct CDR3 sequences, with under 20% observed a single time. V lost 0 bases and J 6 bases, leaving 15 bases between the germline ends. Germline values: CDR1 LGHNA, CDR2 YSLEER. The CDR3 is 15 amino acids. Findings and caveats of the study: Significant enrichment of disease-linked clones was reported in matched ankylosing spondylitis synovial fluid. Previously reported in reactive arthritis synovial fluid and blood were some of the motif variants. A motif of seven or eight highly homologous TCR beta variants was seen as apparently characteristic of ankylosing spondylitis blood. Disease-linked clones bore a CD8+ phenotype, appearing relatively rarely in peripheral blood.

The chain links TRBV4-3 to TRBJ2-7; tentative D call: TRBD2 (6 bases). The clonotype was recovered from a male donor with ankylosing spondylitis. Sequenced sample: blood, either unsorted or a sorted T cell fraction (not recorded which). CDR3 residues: CASSQDTGLDLEQYF. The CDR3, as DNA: TGCGCCAGCAGCCAAGATACGGGACTCGATCTCGAGCAGTACTTC.